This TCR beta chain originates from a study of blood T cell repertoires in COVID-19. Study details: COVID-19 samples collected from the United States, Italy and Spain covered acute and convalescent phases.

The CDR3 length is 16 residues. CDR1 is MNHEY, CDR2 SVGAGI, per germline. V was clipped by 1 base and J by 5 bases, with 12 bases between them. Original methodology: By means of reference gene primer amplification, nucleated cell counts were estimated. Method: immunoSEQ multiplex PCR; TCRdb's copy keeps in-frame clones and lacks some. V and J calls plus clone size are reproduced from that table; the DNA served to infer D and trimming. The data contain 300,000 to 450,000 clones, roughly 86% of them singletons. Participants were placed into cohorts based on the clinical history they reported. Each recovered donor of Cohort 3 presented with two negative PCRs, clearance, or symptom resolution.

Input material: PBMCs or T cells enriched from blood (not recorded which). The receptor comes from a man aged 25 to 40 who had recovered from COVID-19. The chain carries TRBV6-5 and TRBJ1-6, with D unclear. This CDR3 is CASSYWSGRDNSPLHF. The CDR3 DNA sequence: TGTGCCAGCAGTTACTGGAGCGGGAGGGATAATTCACCCCTCCACTTT.